In its sample, the clone carrying this TCR beta chain was seen a few times. The antigen is not known. In each case, RNA was isolated and then reverse transcribed into cDNA as the sequencing template. The repertoire was sequenced with immunoSEQ multiplex PCR; TCRdb's copy has only in-frame clones and lacks some. The sample shows some 210,000 clones, approximately 61% of them seen only once. The record originates from a study of CD8+ T cells in alopecia areata. Study results and limitations: Researchers report lesional scalp, most notably alopecia totalis/universalis, outstripped normal scalp in clonality.

The input for sequencing was CD4+ T cells sorted from blood, taken at week 0. The sequence came from a human donor with alopecia areata.

The CDR3 bases are TGTGCCAGCAGCCCAGGACAGACCCGCTCCTACGAGCAGTACTTC. It yields the protein CASSPGQTRSYEQYF. The J gene is TRBJ2-7, the V gene TRBV11-1; D perhaps matches TRBD1 (6 bases). Between the trimmed V and J ends, which lost 5 bases and 0 bases, there was a span of 14 bases. The germline CDR1 and CDR2 sequences are SGHAT and FQDESV (reference sequence). The CDR3 sequence is 15 residues long.